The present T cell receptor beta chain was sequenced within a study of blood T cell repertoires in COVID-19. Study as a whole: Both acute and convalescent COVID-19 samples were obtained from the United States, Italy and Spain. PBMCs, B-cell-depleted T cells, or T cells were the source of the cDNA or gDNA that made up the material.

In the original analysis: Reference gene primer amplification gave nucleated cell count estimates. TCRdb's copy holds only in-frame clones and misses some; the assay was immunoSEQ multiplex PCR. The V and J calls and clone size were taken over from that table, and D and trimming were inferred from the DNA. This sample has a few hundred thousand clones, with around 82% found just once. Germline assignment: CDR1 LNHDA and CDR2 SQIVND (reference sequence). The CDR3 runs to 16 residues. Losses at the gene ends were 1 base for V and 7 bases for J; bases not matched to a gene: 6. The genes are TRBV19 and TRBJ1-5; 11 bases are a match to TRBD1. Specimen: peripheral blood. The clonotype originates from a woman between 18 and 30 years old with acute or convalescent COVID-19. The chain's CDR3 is CASSIVGGTGGQPQHF. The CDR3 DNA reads TGTGCCAGTAGTATAGTAGGGGGGACAGGGGGACAGCCCCAGCATTTT.